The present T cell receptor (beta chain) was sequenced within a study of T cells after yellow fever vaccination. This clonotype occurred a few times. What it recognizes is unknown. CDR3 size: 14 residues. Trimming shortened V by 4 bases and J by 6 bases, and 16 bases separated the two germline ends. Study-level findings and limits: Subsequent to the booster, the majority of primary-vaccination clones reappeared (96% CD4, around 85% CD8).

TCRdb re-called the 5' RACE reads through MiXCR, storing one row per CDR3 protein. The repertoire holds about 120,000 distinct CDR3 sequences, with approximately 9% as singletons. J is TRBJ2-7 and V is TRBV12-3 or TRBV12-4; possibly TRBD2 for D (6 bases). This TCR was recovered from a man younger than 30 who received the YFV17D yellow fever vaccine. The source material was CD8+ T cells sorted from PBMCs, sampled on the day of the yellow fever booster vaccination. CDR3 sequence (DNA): TGTGCCAGCAGTTCCACCATGGGGGAGGTCGAGCAGTACTTC. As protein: CASSSTMGEVEQYF.